Detailed here is one TCR beta chain. The target of this receptor is not known. No qualities accompany the bases; no much larger clone lies one base away. The germline V gene (reference sequence) supplies CDR1 GTSNPN and CDR2 SVGIG. The CDR3 starts with the cysteine, ends with the phenylalanine, and has 13 residues. CDR3 DNA is the only sequence kept; it has 39 bases, read in frame from the first base. The germline ends are 11 bases apart after V is trimmed by 5 bases and J by 6 bases. The record originates from a study of T cell responses to AZD1222 COVID-19 vaccine (dated by TCRdb to 2020 to 2023). Study-wide context: AZD1222 recipients whose second dose came at about 4 weeks and those whose second dose came at about 12 weeks were combined into one group, since spike-specific TCR depth and breadth did not differ between the two schedules. TCR sequencing was performed for 230 to 250 trial participants, of whom about 200 were given two doses of AZD1222 and approximately 25 were given two doses of MenACWY control vaccine. Enrollment into the trials was organized by age into subgroups of 18-55, 56-69 and 70-plus years, and those subgroups contained approximately 150, 30 and 60 TCR-sequenced participants, respectively. Summary of the overall study and its limitations: After two AZD1222 doses, spike-specific TCR breadth and depth were significantly higher than at day 0 and than in MenACWY recipients. Most participants were white British and females outnumbered males, and the authors suggested that clonal diversity may have been underestimated. Only a handful of AZD1222 recipients were SARS-CoV-2 seropositive at baseline, limiting conclusions about previously exposed vaccinees. Reportedly, almost half of the unique spike-specific TCRs recognized epitopes lying outside the regions that are mutated in the B.1.351 and B.1.1.7 variants. No day 14 peak-response samples were available, so repertoires were characterized only after the peak T cell response. In the small 56-69-year group, the increase in depth fell short of significance, most likely because of low power. CD4 TCRs associated with the vaccine covered the entire spike protein, and the dominant responses were in regions 160-218 and 743-854.

The sample's time point label, in plain terms: baseline before first vaccination. Vaccinee samples came from UK trials COV001 and COV002, including a single-blind randomized controlled phase 2/3 trial of AZD1222 (ChAdOx1 nCoV-19) in healthy adults. For TCRbeta chain sequencing, PBMC samples from trial participants were taken at day 0 and at day 28 after the second dose. The CDR3 regions of human TCRbeta chains were analyzed by immunosequencing. The source study handled its data this way. TCRs in the repertoires were compared against a reference library of SARS-CoV-2-specific TCRs that had been generated with the MIRA antigen-specificity platform. Breadth was defined as the fraction of unique TCRs that were SARS-CoV-2-associated, and depth was defined as the fraction of total T cells that were SARS-CoV-2-associated. Using the MIRA data, every spike-specific TCR was mapped to the spike region that the TCR reacted to and assigned to either a CD4 or a CD8 class. Log10-transformed breadth and depth values were compared by one-way ANOVA with Sidak's multiple comparisons tests. TCRdb retrieved this table from immuneACCESS and kept in-frame rearrangements only. Not all clones are present; in checked studies, unresolved V genes account for under half, and no reason is known for the remainder. For V, J and clone size, that table is used; D and trimming come from the DNA. Present in this sample are roughly 150,000 clones, 85% to 95% of which were seen just once. The ten largest account for approximately 4.8% of the sample.

Sequencing used peripheral blood, obtained on day 0 of AZD1222 vaccination. The clonotype originates from an adult in good health. The chain links TRBV30 with TRBJ1-6; the D gene is perhaps TRBD1, from 6 matching bases. The DNA sequence is TGTGCCTGGGAGGGGGATGGTAATTCACCCCTCCACTTT. It is translated as CAWEGDGNSPLHF.